This TCR beta chain came from a study of blood T cell repertoires in COVID-19. About the study: Samples came from the United States, Italy and Spain, spanning acute and convalescent COVID-19.

Profiling relied on immunoSEQ multiplex PCR, and the TCRdb table lists in-frame clones only, not all of them. The table shows some 15,000 clones, with 70% to 90% occurring only once. The V end lost 3 bases, the J end lost 11 bases, and 16 bases lay between the germline ends. Germline lookup yields CDR1 MNHNS and CDR2 SASEGT. The CDR3 sequence is 14 residues long. Sequenced input: peripheral blood. V usage is TRBV6-1 and J usage is TRBJ1-4; D perhaps matches TRBD1 (5 bases). This TCR was recovered from a human donor in a cohort sampled during active COVID-19. CDR3 sequence reads: CASSELNTGGKLFF. CDR3 nucleotide sequence: TGTGCCAGCAGTGAGCTCAACACTGGGGGGAAACTGTTTTTT.